This TCR beta chain was obtained from a study of blood T cell repertoires in COVID-19. Sequencing used immunoSEQ multiplex PCR; TCRdb keeps in-frame clones, though not all of them. Among about 26,000 clones listed, 85% to 90% were seen once. What was sequenced was peripheral blood. The clonotype originates from a man aged 70 or older with acute or convalescent COVID-19.

The CDR3 DNA reads as TGCAGTGCTAACAAGGGGGCTGAAGCTTTCTTT. It codes for CSANKGAEAFF. V usage is TRBV20-1 and J usage is TRBJ1-1; weak D call: TRBD1 (6 bases). Germline values: CDR1 DFQATT, CDR2 SNEGSKA (reference sequence). Deletions cut 4 bases from V and 6 bases from J, with 9 bases between. The CDR3 loop spans 11 amino acids.